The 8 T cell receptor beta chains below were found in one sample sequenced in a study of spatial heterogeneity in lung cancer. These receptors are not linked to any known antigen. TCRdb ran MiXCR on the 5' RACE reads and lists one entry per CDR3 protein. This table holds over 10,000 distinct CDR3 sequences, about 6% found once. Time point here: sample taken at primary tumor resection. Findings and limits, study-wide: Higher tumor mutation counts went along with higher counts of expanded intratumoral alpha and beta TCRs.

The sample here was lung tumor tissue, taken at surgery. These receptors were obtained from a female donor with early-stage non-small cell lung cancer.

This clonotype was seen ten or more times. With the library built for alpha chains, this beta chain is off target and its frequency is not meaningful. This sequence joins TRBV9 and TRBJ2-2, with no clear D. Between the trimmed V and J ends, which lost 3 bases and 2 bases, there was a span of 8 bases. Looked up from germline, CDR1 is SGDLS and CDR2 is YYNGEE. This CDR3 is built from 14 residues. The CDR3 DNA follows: TGTGCCAGCAGCGAACGGATAAACACCGGGGAGCTGTTTTTT. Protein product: CASSERINTGELFF.

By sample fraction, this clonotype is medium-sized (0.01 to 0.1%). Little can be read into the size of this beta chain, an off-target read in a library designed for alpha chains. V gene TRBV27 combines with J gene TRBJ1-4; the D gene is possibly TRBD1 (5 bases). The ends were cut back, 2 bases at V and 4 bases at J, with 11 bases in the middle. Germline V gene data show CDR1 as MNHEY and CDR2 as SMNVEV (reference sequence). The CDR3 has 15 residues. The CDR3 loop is CASSLRAGINEKLFF. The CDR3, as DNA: TGTGCCAGCAGTTTACGGGCAGGGATTAATGAAAAACTGTTTTTT.

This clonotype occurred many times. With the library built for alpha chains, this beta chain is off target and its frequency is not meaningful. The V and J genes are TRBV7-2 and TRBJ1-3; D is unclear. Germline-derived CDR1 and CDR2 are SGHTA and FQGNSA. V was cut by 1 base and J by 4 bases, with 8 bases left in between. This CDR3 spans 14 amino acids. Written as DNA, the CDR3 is TGTGCCAGCAGCTTAGATGGGCCCGGAAACACCATATATTTT. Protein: CASSLDGPGNTIYF.

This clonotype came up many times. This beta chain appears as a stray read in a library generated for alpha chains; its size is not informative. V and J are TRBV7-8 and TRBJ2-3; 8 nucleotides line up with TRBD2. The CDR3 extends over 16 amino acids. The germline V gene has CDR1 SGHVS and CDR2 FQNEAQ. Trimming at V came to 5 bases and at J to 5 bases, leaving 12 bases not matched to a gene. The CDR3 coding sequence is TGTGCCAGCAGCCCCCGGGACTCCGGGAGGGGAGATACGCAGTATTTT. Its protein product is CASSPRDSGRGDTQYF.

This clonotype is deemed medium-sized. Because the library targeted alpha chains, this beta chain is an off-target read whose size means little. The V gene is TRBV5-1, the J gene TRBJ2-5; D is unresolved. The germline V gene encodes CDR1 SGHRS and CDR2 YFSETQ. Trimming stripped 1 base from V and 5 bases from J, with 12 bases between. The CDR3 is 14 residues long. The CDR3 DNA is TGCGCCAGCAGCTTGAGGCAGGCGGCGGAGACCCAGTACTTC. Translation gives CASSLRQAAETQYF.

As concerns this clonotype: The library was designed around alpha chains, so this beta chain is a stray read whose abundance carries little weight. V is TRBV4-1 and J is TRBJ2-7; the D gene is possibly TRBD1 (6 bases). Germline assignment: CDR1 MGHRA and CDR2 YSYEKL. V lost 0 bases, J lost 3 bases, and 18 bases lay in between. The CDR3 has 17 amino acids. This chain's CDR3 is CASSQEAPGQSRYEQYF. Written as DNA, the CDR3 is TGCGCCAGCAGCCAAGAAGCCCCTGGACAGTCCCGCTACGAGCAGTACTTC.

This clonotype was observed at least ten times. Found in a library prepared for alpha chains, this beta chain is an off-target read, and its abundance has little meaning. CDR3 nucleotide sequence: TGTGCCAGCAGTTACGGGAACTCTGGGGCCAACGTCCTGACTTTC. It encodes CASSYGNSGANVLTF. The chain is built from TRBV6-2 or TRBV6-3 and TRBJ2-6, with D uncertain. V lost 2 bases and J 0 bases, leaving 5 bases between the germline ends. CDR1 is MNHEY, CDR2 SVGEGT, per germline. This CDR3 has 15 amino acids.

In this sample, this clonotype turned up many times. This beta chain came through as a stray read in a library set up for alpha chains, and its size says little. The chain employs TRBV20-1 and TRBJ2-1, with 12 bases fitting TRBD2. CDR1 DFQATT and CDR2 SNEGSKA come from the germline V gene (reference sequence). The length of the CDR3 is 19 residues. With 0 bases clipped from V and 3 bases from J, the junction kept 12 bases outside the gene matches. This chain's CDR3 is CSARDSPQTSGGHYNEQFF. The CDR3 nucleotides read TGCAGTGCTAGAGATTCGCCGCAGACTAGCGGGGGACACTACAATGAGCAGTTCTTC.